These 5 T cell receptor beta chains share one sample of origin, sequenced in a study of T cell clonotyping in hematopoietic cell transplantation. Sequencing used immunoSEQ multiplex PCR; TCRdb keeps in-frame clones, though not all of them. The sample shows 8,500 to 9,000 clones, over 75% of them seen only once. This specimen was PBMCs, taken 180 days after allogeneic stem cell transplant. The receptors derive from a female patient in her 30s who had an allogeneic stem cell transplant, so the T cells may come from the graft donor. Some clones in this sample may be carry-over from other donors' samples.

The rearrangement uses TRBV19 and TRBJ1-3; no clear D. The germline V gene encodes CDR1 LNHDA and CDR2 SQIVND (reference sequence). With 3 bases removed from V and 5 bases from J, the gap between germline ends came to 5 bases. The CDR3 sequence is 12 residues long. The CDR3 DNA follows: TGTGCCAGTAGTATTGATCGAAACACCATATATTTT. The encoded protein is CASSIDRNTIYF. The variable domain in full, completed from reference TRBV19 and TRBJ1-3, reads DGGITQSPKYLFRKEGQNVTLSCEQNLNHDAMYWYRQDPGQGLRLIYYSQIVNDFQKGDIAEGYSVSREKKESFPLTVTSAQKNPTAFYLCASSIDRNTIYFGEGSWLTVV.

The rearrangement joins TRBV7-2 to TRBJ1-6, with 7 nucleotides matching TRBD1. The V gene end was trimmed by 6 bases and the J gene end by 4 bases; junction bases not matched to a gene: 3. The germline V gene has CDR1 SGHTA and CDR2 FQGNSA. The CDR3 is made up of 14 amino acids. The CDR3 reads CASRAGQYNSPLHF. CDR3 nucleotide sequence: TGTGCCAGCAGAGCGGGACAGTATAATTCACCCCTCCACTTT.

The rearrangement links TRBV7-9 to TRBJ1-6; D not certain. The length of the CDR3 is 14 residues. The germline CDR1 and CDR2 sequences are SEHNR and FQNEAQ (reference sequence). V lost 8 bases, J lost 5 bases, and 13 bases lay in between. CDR3 DNA: TGTGCCAGCGCTCCGGACGCAGATAATTCACCCCTCCACTTT. Its protein product is CASAPDADNSPLHF.

V and J are TRBV30 and TRBJ2-5, with no clear D. Between the trimmed V and J ends, which lost 3 bases and 2 bases, there was a span of 7 bases. The germline V gene encodes CDR1 GTSNPN and CDR2 SVGIG (reference sequence). The CDR3 sequence is 12 residues long. The CDR3 spells CAWRGSQETQYF. In nucleotides, the CDR3 is TGTGCCTGGAGGGGTAGTCAAGAGACCCAGTACTTC. Supplemented by reference TRBV30 and TRBJ2-5, the full variable domain reads SQTIHQWPATLVQPVGSPLSLECTVEGTSNPNLYWYRQAAGRGLQLLFYSVGIGQISSEVPQNLSASRPQDRQFILSSKKLLLSDSGFYLCAWRGSQETQYFGPGTRLLVL.

This clone came up a few times. This chain connects TRBV19 to TRBJ2-2; TRBD2 matches 16 bases. Trimming took 4 bases from V and 6 from J; bases not matched to a gene: 5. Germline lookup yields CDR1 LNHDA and CDR2 SQIVND (reference sequence). CDR3 length: 17 residues. The CDR3 region is CASSRGTSGGAAGELFF. As DNA, the CDR3 is TGTGCCAGTAGTAGAGGGACTAGCGGGGGGGCCGCCGGGGAGCTGTTTTTT. Drawing the rest from reference TRBV19 and TRBJ2-2, the complete variable domain is DGGITQSPKYLFRKEGQNVTLSCEQNLNHDAMYWYRQDPGQGLRLIYYSQIVNDFQKGDIAEGYSVSREKKESFPLTVTSAQKNPTAFYLCASSRGTSGGAAGELFFGEGSRLTVL.